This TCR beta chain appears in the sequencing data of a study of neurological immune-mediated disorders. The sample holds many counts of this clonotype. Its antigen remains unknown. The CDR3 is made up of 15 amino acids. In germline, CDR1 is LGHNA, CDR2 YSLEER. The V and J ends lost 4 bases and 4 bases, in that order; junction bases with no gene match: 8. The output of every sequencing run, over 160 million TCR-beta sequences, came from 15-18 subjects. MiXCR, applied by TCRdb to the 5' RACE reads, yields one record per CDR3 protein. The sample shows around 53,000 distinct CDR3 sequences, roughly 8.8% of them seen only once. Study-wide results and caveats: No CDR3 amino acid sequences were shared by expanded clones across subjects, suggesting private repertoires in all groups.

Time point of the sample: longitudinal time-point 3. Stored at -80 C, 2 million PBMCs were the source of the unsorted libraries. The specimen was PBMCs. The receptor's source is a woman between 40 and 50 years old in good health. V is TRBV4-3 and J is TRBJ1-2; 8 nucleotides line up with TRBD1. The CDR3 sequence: CASSRNRGTPYGYTF. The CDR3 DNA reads TGCGCCAGCAGCCGCAACAGGGGGACCCCCTATGGCTACACCTTC.